Listed here are 3 T cell receptor beta chains from one sample, sequenced in a study of early stage breast cancer tumors. Profiling relied on immunoSEQ multiplex PCR, and the TCRdb table lists in-frame clones only, not all of them. The repertoire includes just under 30,000 clones, about 83% of them detected once, and about 9.4% sits in the top ten. Specimen: blood. Receptor source: a person in their fifties with breast cancer.

This clone was seen a single time. The chain joins TRBV5-1 to TRBJ2-2; 15 bases agree with TRBD2. CDR3 length: 17 residues. After removal of 3 bases from V and 4 bases from J, the junction contained 4 bases not matched to a gene. The germline V gene has CDR1 SGHRS and CDR2 YFSETQ. The CDR3 here is CASSSGLAGGLTGELFF. The CDR3 coding sequence is TGCGCCAGCAGCTCCGGACTAGCGGGAGGGCTCACCGGGGAGCTGTTTTTT.

The rearrangement links TRBV15 to TRBJ1-4; TRBD1 aligns across 8 bases. This CDR3 is built from 15 residues. The V gene end was trimmed by 0 bases and the J gene end by 8 bases; junction bases not matched to a gene: 5. The germline V gene has CDR1 LNHNV and CDR2 YYDKDF (reference sequence). The CDR3 region has the DNA TGTGCCACCAGCAGAGATGCAGGGGGCGGGGAAAAACTGTTTTTT. It codes for CATSRDAGGGEKLFF.

CDR3 region: CAWSLTGYDTGELFF. The CDR3 coding sequence is TGTGCCTGGAGTCTGACAGGGTACGACACCGGGGAGCTGTTTTTT. V is TRBV30 and J is TRBJ2-2; TRBD1 agrees at 7 bases. The CDR3 is 15 amino acids. J gave up 3 bases and V 2 bases, and 6 bases lay outside the gene matches. CDR1 and CDR2 (germline): GTSNPN, SVGIG (reference sequence). The full variable domain, in which reference TRBV30 and TRBJ2-2 provide the parts outside the CDR3, is SQTIHQWPATLVQPVGSPLSLECTVEGTSNPNLYWYRQAAGRGLQLLFYSVGIGQISSEVPQNLSASRPQDRQFILSSKKLLLSDSGFYLCAWSLTGYDTGELFFGEGSRLTVL.